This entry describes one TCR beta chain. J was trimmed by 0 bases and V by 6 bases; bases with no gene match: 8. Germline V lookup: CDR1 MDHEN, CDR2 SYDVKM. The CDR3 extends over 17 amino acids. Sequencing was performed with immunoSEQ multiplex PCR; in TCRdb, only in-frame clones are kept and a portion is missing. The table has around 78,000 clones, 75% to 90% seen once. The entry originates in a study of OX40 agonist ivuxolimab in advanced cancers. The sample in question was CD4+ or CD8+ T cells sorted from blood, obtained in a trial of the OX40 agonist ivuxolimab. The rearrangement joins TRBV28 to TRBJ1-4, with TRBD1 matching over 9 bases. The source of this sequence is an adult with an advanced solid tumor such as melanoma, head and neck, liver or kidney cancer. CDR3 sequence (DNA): TGTGCCAGCAGCTCACAGGGGGCCAGAGCAACTAATGAAAAACTGTTTTTT. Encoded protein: CASSSQGARATNEKLFF.